One and the same sample provided the 32 T cell receptor beta chains below, sequenced in a study of cytomegalovirus exposure and HLA in healthy donors. It was with 60 Vbeta and 13 Jbeta primers that the PCR ran. Some clones are missing from TCRdb's copy, which holds only in-frame ones; the method was immunoSEQ multiplex PCR. The sample records 150,000 to 200,000 clones, around 80% being singletons. Sequencing input: PBMCs. The receptors were gathered from a woman aged 30 to 39 in good health and CMV-seropositive.

J is TRBJ1-2 and V is TRBV29-1; 9 positions agree with TRBD1. The CDR3 contains 12 residues. V gave up 5 bases and J gave up 3 bases; unmatched junction bases: 1. Per the germline V gene, CDR1 is SQVTM and CDR2 is ANQGSEA. CDR3 amino acids: CSVRDRDYGYTF. CDR3 coding DNA: TGCAGCGTTCGGGACAGGGACTATGGCTACACCTTC.

The chain employs TRBV6-5 and TRBJ2-7; 8 bases line up with TRBD1. This CDR3 contains 14 residues. After removal of 4 bases from V and 0 bases from J, the junction contained 2 bases not matched to a gene. Germline CDR1 reads MNHEY; CDR2 reads SVGAGI. The CDR3 protein is CASSFTGGSYEQYF. CDR3 bases: TGTGCCAGCAGTTTTACAGGGGGCTCCTACGAGCAGTACTTC.

The chain combines TRBV15 with TRBJ1-1; TRBD1 agrees at 10 bases. The length of the CDR3 is 16 residues. Germline CDR1 reads LNHNV; CDR2 reads YYDKDF (reference sequence). V trimming: 0 bases; J trimming: 5 bases; junction bases outside the gene matches: 6. This CDR3 is CATSRDRGQGRTEAFF. The CDR3 nucleotides are TGTGCCACCAGCAGAGATAGGGGACAGGGGAGGACTGAAGCTTTCTTT.

This clone was counted between two and nine times. The CDR3 DNA follows: TGTGCCAGCAGTTTCCGGGACAGCTCCTACAATGAGCAGTTCTTC. Translation gives CASSFRDSSYNEQFF. The chain uses TRBV6-5 and TRBJ2-1; 7 positions match TRBD1. Per the germline V gene, CDR1 is MNHEY and CDR2 is SVGAGI. The CDR3 is 15 amino acids. Trimming cost V 4 bases and J 0 bases; bases outside gene matches: 3.

This clone turned up a few times. The J gene is TRBJ1-1, the V gene TRBV2; 8 bases map to TRBD1. Germline V gene sequence: CDR1 SNHLY, CDR2 FYNNEI. The V and J ends lost 11 bases and 0 bases, in that order; junction bases with no gene match: 8. The CDR3 covers 14 residues. The CDR3 reads CAYSGQGMNTEAFF. Written as DNA, the CDR3 is TGTGCCTACTCTGGACAGGGAATGAACACTGAAGCTTTCTTT.

This clone was detected a few times. The gene calls are TRBV27 and TRBJ1-1; TRBD1 matches at 7 bases. This CDR3 region has 14 residues. Trimming removed 3 bases from V and 1 base from J; junction bases left unmatched: 2. Germline V gene data show CDR1 as MNHEY and CDR2 as SMNVEV (reference sequence). In nucleotides, the CDR3 is TGTGCCAGCAGTTTCCAGGGGGGGAACACTGAAGCTTTCTTT. Its translation: CASSFQGGNTEAFF.

The CDR3 nucleotides read TGTGCCAGCAGCTTAGCTAACCACGAGGCCGATACGCAGTATTTT. Translation: CASSLANHEADTQYF. The J gene is TRBJ2-3, the V gene TRBV7-2; D is ambiguous. V shed 0 bases and J shed 6 bases, with 13 bases lying between them. The CDR3 consists of 15 residues. From germline, CDR1 is SGHTA and CDR2 FQGNSA.

This clone showed up just once. This sequence joins TRBV10-3 and TRBJ1-1; 7 positions match TRBD1. The CDR3 consists of 14 residues. Germline CDR1 ENHRY, CDR2 SYGVKD. J lost 5 bases, V lost 6 bases, and 9 bases had no gene match. CDR3 protein: CAISDKTGWTEAFF. DNA for the CDR3: TGTGCCATCAGCGATAAGACAGGGTGGACTGAAGCTTTCTTT.

CDR3 DNA: TGTGCCAGCAGCGAAGGGACATCCGACCCTTATGGCTACACCTTC. Residues: CASSEGTSDPYGYTF. V gene TRBV9 combines with J gene TRBJ1-2, with TRBD1 as a possible D gene (6 bases). Looked up from germline, CDR1 is SGDLS and CDR2 is YYNGEE. V was shortened by 3 bases and J by 5 bases, with 17 bases between the two germline ends. The CDR3 loop spans 15 amino acids.

This rearrangement joins TRBV7-6 to TRBJ2-1; 7 positions match TRBD1. Germline lookup yields CDR1 SGHVS and CDR2 FNYEAQ. The CDR3 is made up of 15 amino acids. J was trimmed by 5 bases and V by 5 bases; bases with no gene match: 9. The CDR3 loop reads CASSQPGQRNNEQFF. The CDR3, as DNA: TGTGCCAGCAGCCAACCGGGACAGCGGAACAATGAGCAGTTCTTC. Full variable domain (remainder filled in from reference TRBV7-6 and TRBJ2-1): GAGVSQSPRYKVTKRGQDVALRCDPISGHVSLYWYRQALGQGPEFLTYFNYEAQQDKSGLPNDRFSAERPEGSISTLTIQRTEQRDSAMYRCASSQPGQRNNEQFFGPGTRLTVL.

This clone was observed once. V is TRBV4-2 and J is TRBJ2-5, with 8 nucleotides matching TRBD2. In germline, CDR1 is LGHNA, CDR2 YNFKEQ. Unmatched junction bases numbered 19, after V lost 0 bases and J lost 7 bases. The CDR3 is made up of 19 amino acids. CDR3 amino acids: CASSQDPLRGAGAAGTQYF. CDR3 in DNA: TGTGCCAGCAGCCAAGACCCCCTCCGGGGAGCGGGAGCGGCCGGGACCCAGTACTTC.

This clone occurred once. The chain joins TRBV5-1 to TRBJ2-5; TRBD1 might be the D (5 bases). The CDR3 sequence is 15 residues long. CDR1 is SGHRS and CDR2 is YFSETQ in the germline V gene. The germline V and J ends were trimmed by 0 bases and 5 bases, with 14 bases remaining between them. The CDR3 DNA sequence: TGCGCCAGCAGCTTGGGGCAGGGTATAGGTGAGACCCAGTACTTC. Translating gives CASSLGQGIGETQYF.

The chain recombines TRBV5-8 with TRBJ2-3; TRBD2 matches 11 bases. CDR1 and CDR2 (germline): SGHTS, YDEGEE. With V trimmed by 4 bases and J by 0 bases, 4 bases remained unmatched. This CDR3 is built from 16 residues. CDR3 nucleotide sequence: TGTGCCAGCAGCCCGGGACTAGCGGCTAGCACAGATACGCAGTATTTT. The encoded protein is CASSPGLAASTDTQYF.

V is TRBV27 and J is TRBJ1-5; D perhaps matches TRBD1 (6 bases). The germline gives CDR1 MNHEY, CDR2 SMNVEV (reference sequence). The V end was cut by 6 bases, the J end by 5 bases, with 23 bases between. The CDR3 consists of 17 residues. The CDR3: CASSLSVRGYVYQPQHF. CDR3 nucleotide sequence: TGTGCCAGCAGCCTCTCCGTTAGGGGGTACGTTTATCAGCCCCAGCATTTT.

The V call is TRBV20-1, the J call TRBJ2-5, with unresolved D. Germline V gene sequence: CDR1 DFQATT, CDR2 SNEGSKA (reference sequence). With 2 bases removed from V and 4 bases from J, the gap between germline ends came to 5 bases. This CDR3 comprises 11 residues. The CDR3 DNA follows: TGCAGTGCTAGACCGCGAGAGACCCAGTACTTC. Amino acids: CSARPRETQYF.

The chain recombines TRBV7-9 with TRBJ2-1; the D gene is possibly TRBD1 (6 bases). The V and J ends lost 5 bases and 4 bases respectively, with 24 bases between them. In germline, CDR1 is SEHNR, CDR2 FQNEAQ (reference sequence). There are 18 residues in the CDR3. The CDR3 nucleotides are TGTGCCAGCAGCGAAGCATTGGGGCTCCGGGACATATACAATGAGCAGTTCTTC. Protein: CASSEALGLRDIYNEQFF.

The rearrangement joins TRBV6-4 to TRBJ2-1; TRBD2 matches 12 bases. V shed 4 bases, J shed 4 bases, and the junction held 11 bases outside the gene matches. CDR3 length equals 18 residues. Germline-derived CDR1 and CDR2 are MRHNA and SNTAGT. The CDR3 DNA is TGTGCCAGCAGTGCACTTCCCGGACTAGCGGGAACTTACAATGAGCAGTTCTTC. Its protein product is CASSALPGLAGTYNEQFF.

The chain links TRBV7-9 to TRBJ1-3, with D tentatively TRBD1 (5 bases). CDR3 length: 15 amino acids. CDR1 SEHNR and CDR2 FQNEAQ come from the germline V gene (reference sequence). The germline V and J ends were trimmed by 5 bases and 0 bases, with 11 bases remaining between them. CDR3 protein: CASSVGGGSGNTIYF. The CDR3 region has the DNA TGTGCCAGCAGCGTTGGGGGGGGCTCTGGAAACACCATATATTTT.

The V and J genes are TRBV4-1 and TRBJ2-1; TRBD2 matches 7 bases. This CDR3 spans 16 amino acids. CDR1 MGHRA and CDR2 YSYEKL come from the germline V gene. The V and J ends lost 4 bases and 8 bases, in that order; junction bases with no gene match: 14. In DNA form, the CDR3 reads TGCGCCAGCAGCCTCAGATTGGGAGCGGGGAGACATGAGCAGTTCTTC. Residues: CASSLRLGAGRHEQFF.

The V call is TRBV4-2, the J call TRBJ1-2; 9 bases are a match to TRBD1. V lost 3 bases and J lost 7; bases outside the gene matches: 12. The length of the CDR3 is 16 residues. CDR1 and CDR2 (germline): LGHNA, YNFKEQ. The CDR3: CASSHLPRTGDSGYTF. Written as DNA, the CDR3 is TGTGCCAGCAGCCACCTACCAAGGACAGGGGATTCTGGCTACACCTTC.

The chain has TRBV11-3 and TRBJ2-1, with 9 nucleotides matching TRBD1. The CDR3 is 15 amino acids. After removal of 4 bases from V and 4 bases from J, the junction contained 5 bases not matched to a gene. The germline CDR1 and CDR2 sequences are SGHNT and YENEEA. The CDR3 spells CASSSRDREYNEQFF. CDR3 bases: TGTGCCAGCAGCTCCCGGGACAGGGAGTACAATGAGCAGTTCTTC.

The V and J genes are TRBV6-6 and TRBJ2-3; D remains ambiguous. CDR3 length: 12 residues. In germline, CDR1 is MNHNY, CDR2 SVGAGI (reference sequence). Deletions cut 6 bases from V and 5 bases from J, with 9 bases between. The CDR3 DNA reads as TGTGCCAGCAGACCCCGGGTAGATACGCAGTATTTT. Amino acid sequence: CASRPRVDTQYF.

The chain couples TRBV27 to TRBJ2-1, with D perhaps matching TRBD1 (5 bases). Deletions cut 6 bases from V and 0 bases from J, with 21 bases between. The CDR3 has 18 residues. The V gene's germline CDR1 is MNHEY and CDR2 SMNVEV (reference sequence). The CDR3 nucleotides read TGTGCCAGCAGCTCCATCCAATGGACAAGGCCCTCCTACAATGAGCAGTTCTTC. As protein: CASSSIQWTRPSYNEQFF.

The chain has TRBV6-5 and TRBJ1-5; tentatively, D is TRBD1 (6 bases). CDR3 length equals 11 residues. The germline gives CDR1 MNHEY, CDR2 SVGAGI. The V end was cut by 9 bases, the J end by 11 bases, with 14 bases between. The CDR3 is CASQKGVAQHF. CDR3 nucleotide sequence: TGTGCCAGTCAGAAGGGGGTTGCCCAGCATTTT.

The V gene is TRBV29-1, the J gene TRBJ2-5; 7 bases map to TRBD2. This CDR3 has 13 residues. With V trimmed by 1 base and J by 6 bases, 5 bases remained unmatched. Germline values: CDR1 SQVTM, CDR2 ANQGSEA. CDR3 protein: CSVEVGGRQTQYF. The CDR3, as DNA: TGCAGCGTTGAAGTGGGAGGGAGGCAGACCCAGTACTTC. Full variable domain (rest looked up from reference TRBV29-1 and TRBJ2-5): SAVISQKPSRDICQRGTSLTIQCQVDSQVTMMFWYRQQPGQSLTLIATANQGSEATYESGFVIDKFPISRPNLTFSTLTVSNMSPEDSSIYLCSVEVGGRQTQYFGPGTRLLVL.

The rearrangement joins TRBV5-1 to TRBJ2-7; D is ambiguous. Germline assignment: CDR1 SGHRS and CDR2 YFSETQ. V lost 3 bases to trimming and J lost 4 bases, with 11 bases between them. The CDR3 extends over 13 amino acids. Here the CDR3 reads CASSSARDYEQYF. CDR3 in DNA: TGCGCCAGCAGCTCCGCTCGCGATTACGAGCAGTACTTC.

The CDR3 coding sequence is TGTGCCAGCATTAGACAGGGGGCTAATGAAAAACTGTTTTTT. This codes for CASIRQGANEKLFF. The V and J genes are TRBV2 and TRBJ1-4; 9 bases map to TRBD1. In germline, CDR1 is SNHLY, CDR2 FYNNEI. Trimming removed 7 bases from V and 3 bases from J; junction bases left unmatched: 3. The CDR3 loop spans 14 amino acids. The complete variable domain, with remaining parts taken from reference TRBV2 and TRBJ1-4, reads EPEVTQTPSHQVTQMGQEVILRCVPISNHLYFYWYRQILGQKVEFLVSFYNNEISEKSEIFDDQFSVERPDGSNFTLKIRSTKLEDSAMYFCASIRQGANEKLFFGSGTQLSVL.

V is TRBV4-1 and J is TRBJ1-1, with TRBD1 matching 9 bases. The germline CDR1 and CDR2 sequences are MGHRA and YSYEKL. V was clipped by 0 bases and J by 5 bases; unmatched bases: 7. The CDR3 extends over 16 amino acids. As DNA, the CDR3 is TGCGCCAGCAGCCAAGATAAAAGACAGGGGGGGACTGAAGCTTTCTTT. Encoded protein: CASSQDKRQGGTEAFF.

J is TRBJ2-7 and V is TRBV19; D is possibly TRBD1 (7 bases). From germline, CDR1 is LNHDA and CDR2 SQIVND (reference sequence). CDR3 length: 15 amino acids. Trimming removed 4 bases at V and 0 bases at J, with 13 bases between. The CDR3 region is CASSNPQGGSYEQYF. The CDR3 region has the DNA TGTGCCAGTAGTAACCCCCAGGGGGGCTCCTACGAGCAGTACTTC.

The chain links TRBV19 to TRBJ2-2; 8 bases agree with TRBD1. J lost 0 bases, V lost 4 bases, and 4 bases had no gene match. The CDR3 length is 16 residues. Germline V gene lookup returns CDR1 LNHDA and CDR2 SQIVND (reference sequence). The CDR3 DNA reads TGTGCCAGTAGTAGGGAGGACAGGGCGAACACCGGGGAGCTGTTTTTT. Translating gives CASSREDRANTGELFF.

This chain uses TRBV5-6 with TRBJ2-5; D unclear. The CDR3 sequence is 12 residues long. CDR1 SGHDT and CDR2 YYEEEE come from the germline V gene. V lost 3 bases, J lost 0 bases, and 3 bases lay in between. CDR3 sequence: CASSSYQETQYF. The CDR3 nucleotides read TGTGCCAGCAGCTCGTACCAAGAGACCCAGTACTTC.

V usage is TRBV5-6 and J usage is TRBJ1-2; a possible D gene is TRBD1 (5 bases). The CDR3 covers 15 residues. Germline CDR1 is SGHDT and CDR2 is YYEEEE. The V end lost 4 bases, the J end lost 1 base, and 14 bases lay between the germline ends. CDR3 protein: CASSRRGVNNYGYTF. The CDR3 DNA follows: TGTGCCAGCAGCCGTCGGGGGGTAAATAACTATGGCTACACCTTC.